The TCR beta chain described here comes from a study of CD8+ T cells in alopecia areata. Study-level points and caveats: Tofacitinib significantly lowered scalp clonality and expanded CD8+ clones among the top 100. Clonality in lesional scalp, especially alopecia totalis/universalis, exceeded that of normal scalp. Persistence of many expanded lesional clones was seen in scalp and blood during tofacitinib.

V gave up 0 bases and J gave up 2 bases, with 10 bases separating them. The V gene's germline CDR1 is SGDLS and CDR2 YYNGEE. The CDR3 loop spans 15 amino acids. Treatment reported: oral pan-JAK inhibitor, 5-10 mg twice daily. cDNA prepared by RNA extraction and subsequent reverse transcription served as the template for sequencing. The data were produced by immunoSEQ multiplex PCR, yet TCRdb's version contains in-frame clones alone and is incomplete. Among roughly 100,000 clones, about nine tenths were seen once, and the ten largest hold 11%. With respect to this clone: Its specificity is not known.

V gene TRBV9 combines with J gene TRBJ2-3; D gene ambiguous. The clonotype comes from a human donor with alopecia areata. The sequences come from CD8+ T cells sorted from blood, collected between weeks 30 and 35, from a patient treated with tofacitinib. Here the CDR3 DNA reads TGTGCCAGCAGCGTAGTCGCAGGCTACACAGATACGCAGTATTTT. Amino acids: CASSVVAGYTDTQYF.